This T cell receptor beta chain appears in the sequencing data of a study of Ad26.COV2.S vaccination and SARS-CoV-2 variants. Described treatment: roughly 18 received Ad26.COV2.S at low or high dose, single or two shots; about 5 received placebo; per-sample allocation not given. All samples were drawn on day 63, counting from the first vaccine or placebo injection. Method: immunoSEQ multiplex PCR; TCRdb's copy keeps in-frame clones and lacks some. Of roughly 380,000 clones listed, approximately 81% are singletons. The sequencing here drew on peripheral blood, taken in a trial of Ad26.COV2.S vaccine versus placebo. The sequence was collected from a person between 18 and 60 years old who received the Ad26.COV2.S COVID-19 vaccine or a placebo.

CDR3 DNA: TGTGCCAGCTCATCGGACAGCTACGAGCAGTACTTC. Its protein product is CASSSDSYEQYF. This chain uses TRBV18 with TRBJ2-7, with TRBD1 as a possible D gene (6 bases). Germline V CDR1 and CDR2: KGHSH, LQKENI. V lost 5 bases and J lost 3, with 8 bases in between. CDR3 length equals 12 residues. Based on the CDR3 plus reference TRBV18 and TRBJ2-7, the full variable domain is NAGVMQNPRHLVRRRGQEARLRCSPMKGHSHVYWYRQLPEEGLKFMVYLQKENIIDESGMPKERFSAEFPKEGPSILRIQQVVRGDSAAYFCASSSDSYEQYFGPGTRLTVT.